Given below is one TCR beta chain in context. Which antigen it targets is not known. Within one base of it there is no much larger clone, and no base qualities were kept. This sample is part of a study of T cell changes during pregnancy in multiple sclerosis (dated by TCRdb to about 2019). For context, the study as a whole: The study looked at changes in the T cell repertoire across pregnancy in women with multiple sclerosis.

The library was obtained by the immunoSEQ multiplex PCR assay. TCRdb provides this immuneACCESS table in a form limited to in-frame rearrangements. Some clones are lacking; in checked studies, under half of them reflect an unresolved V gene, and why the rest are absent is not known. This sample gives roughly 89,000 clones in total; 90% to 95% of them show up just once. Approximately 1.7% of the sample is taken by the ten largest. The clonotype was recovered from a female donor in good health, enrolled as a control in a pregnancy study. Sequencing used peripheral blood, obtained after pregnancy.

CDR3 loop: CASSLDPRLETQYF. The nucleotide sequence is given as TGTGCCAGCAGTTTAGACCCTAGACTGGAGACCCAGTACTTC. The chain uses TRBV27 and TRBJ2-5; the D gene is unclear. The junction carries 12 bases between V and J, which are trimmed by 2 bases and 5 bases respectively. From a lookup of the germline V gene (reference sequence), CDR1 and CDR2 are MNHEY and SMNVEV. The CDR3 measures 14 amino acids from cysteine to phenylalanine. Only the CDR3 region is kept as DNA, spanning 42 bases read in frame from base 1.